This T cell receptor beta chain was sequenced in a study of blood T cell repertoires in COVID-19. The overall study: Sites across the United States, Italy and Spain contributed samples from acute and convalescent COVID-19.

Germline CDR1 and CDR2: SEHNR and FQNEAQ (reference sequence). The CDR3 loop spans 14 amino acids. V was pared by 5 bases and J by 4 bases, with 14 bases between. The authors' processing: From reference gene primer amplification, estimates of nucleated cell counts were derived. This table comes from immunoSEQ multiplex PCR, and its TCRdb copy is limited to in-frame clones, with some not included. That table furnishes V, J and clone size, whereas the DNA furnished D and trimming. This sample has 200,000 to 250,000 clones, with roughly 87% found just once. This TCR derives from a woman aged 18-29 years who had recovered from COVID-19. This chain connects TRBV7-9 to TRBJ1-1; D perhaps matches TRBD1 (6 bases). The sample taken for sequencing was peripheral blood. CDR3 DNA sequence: TGTGCCAGCAGCGGAGACAGGTGGACCACTGAAGCTTTCTTT. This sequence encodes CASSGDRWTTEAFF.